Listed here are 31 T cell receptor beta chains from one sample, sequenced in a study of control samples from healthy donors and cancer patients. Produced via immunoSEQ multiplex PCR; TCRdb's table is partial and in-frame only. The data show 100,000 to 150,000 clones, roughly 92% seen once. Sequenced input: blood. The source of these receptors is a man between 18 and 29 years old in good health.

The rearrangement joins TRBV14 to TRBJ2-2; D could derive from TRBD1 or TRBD2 (5 bases each). CDR3 length equals 13 residues. The germline gives CDR1 SGHDN, CDR2 FVKESK. V was clipped by 4 bases and J by 7 bases, with 10 bases between them. In nucleotides, the CDR3 is TGTGCCAGCAGCCCCCGGGGCGGCGGGGAGCTGTTTTTT. It codes for CASSPRGGGELFF.

V gene TRBV27 combines with J gene TRBJ2-5; D is unclear. Germline CDR1 is MNHEY and CDR2 is SMNVEV (reference sequence). The CDR3 totals 15 residues. V lost 4 bases to trimming and J lost 3 bases, with 15 bases between them. This chain's CDR3 is CASSSPSVGKETQYF. Written as DNA, the CDR3 is TGTGCCAGCAGTTCACCCTCGGTGGGTAAAGAGACCCAGTACTTC.

This chain's CDR3 is CASSQNGLKNTEAFF. The CDR3 DNA follows: TGTGCCAGCAGTCAAAACGGACTGAAAAACACTGAAGCTTTCTTT. The chain joins TRBV6-5 to TRBJ1-1; D unclear. Germline assignment: CDR1 MNHEY and CDR2 SVGAGI. Deletions cut 5 bases from V and 2 bases from J, with 15 bases between. CDR3 length: 15 residues.

The chain joins TRBV14 to TRBJ2-1, with TRBD1 matching 7 bases. Looked up from germline, CDR1 is SGHDN and CDR2 is FVKESK. There are 14 residues in the CDR3. V lost 4 bases, J lost 4 bases, and 4 bases stayed unmatched. The CDR3 loop reads CASSLGTAYNEQFF. The CDR3 DNA is TGTGCCAGCAGCCTTGGGACAGCTTACAATGAGCAGTTCTTC.

The rearrangement links TRBV5-1 to TRBJ1-1; D is perhaps TRBD1 (5 bases). V shed 0 bases and J shed 8 bases, with 11 bases lying between them. Germline values: CDR1 SGHRS, CDR2 YFSETQ. The CDR3 is 13 amino acids. For the CDR3, the DNA is TGCGCCAGCAGCTTGGCGCCAGGGACGGAAGCTTTCTTT. Translated, it gives CASSLAPGTEAFF. The whole variable domain, remainder taken from reference TRBV5-1 and TRBJ1-1, is KAGVTQTPRYLIKTRGQQVTLSCSPISGHRSVSWYQQTPGQGLQFLFEYFSETQRNKGNFPGRFSGRQFSNSRSEMNVSTLELGDSALYLCASSLAPGTEAFFGQGTRLTVV.

The chain employs TRBV19 and TRBJ1-1; no firm D call. The CDR3 is made up of 14 amino acids. The V end was cut by 1 base, the J end by 7 bases, with 13 bases between. Germline CDR1 reads LNHDA; CDR2 reads SQIVND (reference sequence). The CDR3, as DNA: TGTGCCAGTAGTATAGGGGGAGGAATGGGTGAAGCTTTCTTT. Translating gives CASSIGGGMGEAFF.

The chain recombines TRBV15 with TRBJ2-7, with 11 bases lining up with TRBD2. CDR3 length equals 19 residues. Looked up from germline, CDR1 is LNHNV and CDR2 is YYDKDF (reference sequence). The V segment lost 4 bases and the J segment 2 bases; nucleotides outside the gene matches: 16. The CDR3 spells CATSTLTSGDMLGPYEQYF. In nucleotides, the CDR3 is TGTGCCACCAGCACCCTGACTAGCGGGGACATGCTGGGCCCCTACGAGCAGTACTTC.

J is TRBJ1-6 and V is TRBV21-1. TRBV21-1 is tagged as a pseudogene. This CDR3 has 15 amino acids. The CDR3 region has the DNA TGTGCCAGCAGGTTGACGGGAGATACCAATTCACCCCTCCACTTT. Translated, it gives CASRLTGDTNSPLHF.

This chain connects TRBV6-1 to TRBJ2-7; D not resolved. Germline values: CDR1 MNHNS, CDR2 SASEGT. Trimming removed 1 base from V and 3 bases from J, with 7 bases in between. The CDR3 extends over 13 amino acids. The CDR3 coding sequence is TGTGCCAGCAGTGAAGGACGGTACTACGAGCAGTACTTC. This translates into CASSEGRYYEQYF.

The rearrangement joins TRBV3-1 (or the pseudogene TRBV3-2) to TRBJ2-2; TRBD1 is a possible D gene (6 bases). V lost 7 bases and J 1 base, leaving 13 bases between the germline ends. The germline V gene encodes CDR1 LGHDT and CDR2 YNNKEL (reference sequence). The CDR3 contains 15 residues. CDR3 region: CASTTLQGNTGELFF. The DNA for the CDR3 is TGTGCCAGCACAACCCTACAGGGGAACACCGGGGAGCTGTTTTTT.

The chain employs TRBV30 and TRBJ2-3; D possibly matches TRBD1 or TRBD2 (7 bases each). V was cut by 8 bases and J by 4 bases, with 22 bases left in between. The CDR3 is 15 residues long. Germline V gene data show CDR1 as GTSNPN and CDR2 as SVGIG (reference sequence). For the CDR3, the DNA is TGTGCCCTCAGTCAGGGGAGGGGGCGAGCAGATACGCAGTATTTT. Translating it yields CALSQGRGRADTQYF.

V is TRBV13 and J is TRBJ2-3, with D unresolved. Trimming removed 5 bases from V and 1 base from J, with 16 bases in between. This CDR3 is built from 16 residues. Germline V gene sequence: CDR1 PRHDT, CDR2 FYEKMQ (reference sequence). CDR3 in amino acids: CASSPLNGWGTDTQYF. CDR3 DNA: TGTGCCAGCAGCCCCTTAAATGGGTGGGGCACAGATACGCAGTATTTT.

The V and J genes are TRBV19 and TRBJ1-4; D is undetermined. V lost 7 bases and J 1 base, leaving 13 bases between the germline ends. This CDR3 is built from 15 residues. Germline V lookup: CDR1 LNHDA, CDR2 SQIVND (reference sequence). The CDR3 DNA follows: TGTGCCAGTAATGACATTTCGAGAACTAATGAAAAACTGTTTTTT. It codes for CASNDISRTNEKLFF.

The V gene is TRBV12-3 or TRBV12-4, the J gene TRBJ1-3; D is ambiguous. CDR3 size: 13 residues. Trimming removed 2 bases at V and 6 bases at J, with 8 bases between. The chain's CDR3 is CASSLYGENTIYF. CDR3 nucleotide sequence: TGTGCCAGCAGTTTATACGGCGAAAACACCATATATTTT.

The chain employs TRBV10-2 and TRBJ2-7; no firm D call. The CDR3 spans 11 residues. Deletions cut 5 bases from V and 2 bases from J, with 4 bases between. Germline V lookup: CDR1 WSHSY, CDR2 SAAADI. CDR3 amino acids: CASSTAYEQYF. The CDR3, as DNA: TGCGCCAGCAGTACTGCCTACGAGCAGTACTTC.

The chain employs TRBV4-1 and TRBJ2-7, with TRBD1 matching 8 bases. V lost 6 bases and J lost 2; bases outside the gene matches: 9. The CDR3 is 15 amino acids. Germline V CDR1 and CDR2: MGHRA, YSYEKL. CDR3 sequence (DNA): TGCGCCAGCAGGCCAGTGGGGACAGGCCCCTACGAGCAGTACTTC. This translates into CASRPVGTGPYEQYF.

The chain recombines TRBV19 with TRBJ2-1; D is unclear. Germline V lookup: CDR1 LNHDA, CDR2 SQIVND (reference sequence). The CDR3 consists of 13 residues. Trimming removed 6 bases at V and 5 bases at J, with 11 bases between. The CDR3 DNA reads TGTGCCAGTAGCCCCGGGCCCAACAATGAGCAGTTCTTC. Translating it yields CASSPGPNNEQFF. Full variable domain (outside the CDR3, taken from reference TRBV19 and TRBJ2-1): DGGITQSPKYLFRKEGQNVTLSCEQNLNHDAMYWYRQDPGQGLRLIYYSQIVNDFQKGDIAEGYSVSREKKESFPLTVTSAQKNPTAFYLCASSPGPNNEQFFGPGTRLTVL.

This chain links TRBV27 with TRBJ1-2; 7 nucleotides line up with TRBD1. Germline CDR1 and CDR2: MNHEY and SMNVEV (reference sequence). Trimming took 6 bases from V and 0 from J; bases not matched to a gene: 10. This CDR3 region has 16 residues. The DNA for the CDR3 is TGTGCCAGCAGCGGACAGGCCTCTTATTCTAACTATGGCTACACCTTC. Amino acids: CASSGQASYSNYGYTF.

The chain recombines TRBV18 with TRBJ2-4; maybe TRBD2 (5 bases). This CDR3 spans 14 amino acids. V was cut by 0 bases and J by 8 bases, with 11 bases left in between. Germline V CDR1 and CDR2: KGHSH, LQKENI. CDR3 DNA sequence: TGTGCCAGCTCACCACCGTCGAGGGTCGACATTCAGTACTTC. Its translation: CASSPPSRVDIQYF.

The J gene is TRBJ1-5, the V gene TRBV5-1; a possible D gene is TRBD1 (5 bases). The germline V gene has CDR1 SGHRS and CDR2 YFSETQ. V lost 0 bases and J lost 6, with 16 bases in between. This CDR3 is built from 16 residues. CDR3 in amino acids: CASSLGDWQGGQPQHF. CDR3 DNA: TGCGCCAGCAGCTTGGGAGATTGGCAGGGAGGTCAGCCCCAGCATTTT.

This chain uses TRBV2 with TRBJ2-5; 11 bases are shared with TRBD1. The germline V gene has CDR1 SNHLY and CDR2 FYNNEI. The trim removed 5 bases at V and 3 bases at J, leaving 2 bases unmatched. The CDR3 is made up of 14 amino acids. The CDR3 loop is CASSRTGGEETQYF. CDR3 in DNA: TGTGCCAGCAGTAGGACAGGGGGCGAAGAGACCCAGTACTTC.

V and J are TRBV30 and TRBJ2-7; the match to TRBD1 covers 7 bases. The germline V gene encodes CDR1 GTSNPN and CDR2 SVGIG (reference sequence). The CDR3 extends over 12 amino acids. The junction had 2 bases not matched to a gene; V was cut back by 2 bases and J by 4 bases. The CDR3 DNA reads TGTGCCTGGAGTCCAGGGGGTTACGAGCAGTACTTC. It is translated as CAWSPGGYEQYF.

Only one count was recorded for this clone. The V call is TRBV9, the J call TRBJ2-7; 11 positions agree with TRBD2. The germline gives CDR1 SGDLS, CDR2 YYNGEE. This CDR3 contains 15 residues. V lost 3 bases, J lost 2 bases, and 4 bases stayed unmatched. The CDR3 sequence is CASSALAGGPYEQYF. The CDR3 nucleotides are TGTGCCAGCAGCGCTCTAGCGGGGGGCCCCTACGAGCAGTACTTC.

This chain links TRBV2 with TRBJ1-4; TRBD1 is a possible D gene (6 bases). The CDR3 covers 14 residues. V gave up 5 bases and J gave up 2 bases, with 9 bases separating them. Germline V gives CDR1 SNHLY, CDR2 FYNNEI. CDR3 amino acids: CASSRTATNEKLFF. The CDR3 DNA reads TGTGCCAGCAGTCGGACAGCTACTAATGAAAAACTGTTTTTT.

The chain couples TRBV3-1 (or the pseudogene TRBV3-2) to TRBJ2-3, with TRBD2 matching 13 bases. This CDR3 is built from 15 residues. Germline CDR1 reads LGHDT; CDR2 reads YNNKEL (reference sequence). Trimming took 1 base from V and 9 from J; bases not matched to a gene: 4. The CDR3 nucleotides read TGTGCCAGCAGCCAAGCACTAGCGGGGGGGCTAACGCAGTATTTT. This sequence encodes CASSQALAGGLTQYF.

The J gene is TRBJ2-5, the V gene TRBV6-5; maybe TRBD2 (7 bases). CDR3 length: 14 residues. Trimming shortened V by 5 bases and J by 2 bases, and 12 bases separated the two germline ends. Germline assignment: CDR1 MNHEY and CDR2 SVGAGI. The CDR3 sequence: CASSPRGGQETQYF. The CDR3 nucleotides read TGTGCCAGCAGTCCAAGGGGGGGGCAAGAGACCCAGTACTTC.

V and J are TRBV2 and TRBJ2-5; D remains ambiguous. The CDR3 has 15 amino acids. Trimming took off 3 bases at V and 5 bases at J, with 16 bases between the two ends. Germline assignment: CDR1 SNHLY and CDR2 FYNNEI. The CDR3 is CASSERRFEYETQYF. In DNA form, the CDR3 reads TGTGCCAGCAGTGAGCGCCGGTTCGAGTATGAGACCCAGTACTTC.

This rearrangement joins TRBV6-5 to TRBJ2-5, with TRBD1 matching over 7 bases. The CDR3 totals 14 residues. V shed 6 bases and J 1 base; nucleotides not matched to a gene: 5. The germline V gene encodes CDR1 MNHEY and CDR2 SVGAGI. CDR3 in amino acids: CASSLQGSQETQYF. CDR3 DNA sequence: TGTGCCAGCAGCCTACAGGGGTCCCAAGAGACCCAGTACTTC.

The chain uses TRBV6-1 and TRBJ2-1; D assignment may be TRBD1 or TRBD2 (5 bases each). V lost 3 bases and J 6 bases, leaving 15 bases between the germline ends. This CDR3 has 15 residues. The V gene's germline CDR1 is MNHNS and CDR2 SASEGT. The CDR3 loop reads CASSDKTGAFNEQFF. DNA of the CDR3: TGTGCCAGCAGTGACAAGACCGGGGCCTTCAATGAGCAGTTCTTC.

The J gene is TRBJ1-1, the V gene TRBV19, with 7 bases lining up with TRBD1. This CDR3 spans 14 amino acids. Germline V gene lookup returns CDR1 LNHDA and CDR2 SQIVND (reference sequence). Trimming at V came to 5 bases and at J to 2 bases, leaving 5 bases not matched to a gene. CDR3 sequence (DNA): TGTGCCAGTAGTGTTGGACAGGCTAACACTGAAGCTTTCTTT. It encodes CASSVGQANTEAFF.

This chain links TRBV25-1 with TRBJ1-2, with 8 bases lining up with TRBD1. The ends lost 5 bases at V and 3 bases at J; junction bases unmatched: 5. The germline gives CDR1 MGHDK, CDR2 SYGVNS. The CDR3 extends over 14 amino acids. The CDR3 nucleotides read TGTGCCAGCAGTAAACCAGGGGGCGACTATGGCTACACCTTC. Its protein is CASSKPGGDYGYTF.